This T cell receptor (beta chain) was documented in a study of cytomegalovirus exposure and HLA in healthy donors. Study-level results: In a later analysis, common viral pathogens appeared linked to several of the most significant clusters.

With respect to this clone: Its specificity is not known.

Amplification used 60 Vbeta primers and 13 Jbeta primers. Some clones are missing from TCRdb's copy, which holds only in-frame ones; the method was immunoSEQ multiplex PCR. The repertoire consists of some 150,000 clones, with around four fifths occurring once and the leading ten covering about 1.5%. This CDR3 is 16 amino acids long. V shed 3 bases and J 1 base; nucleotides not matched to a gene: 8. Germline V gene data show CDR1 as LNHDA and CDR2 as SQIVND (reference sequence). This chain joins TRBV19 and TRBJ2-7, with 8 bases that match TRBD2. Sequencing input: PBMCs. The TCR comes from a male donor in good health and CMV-seronegative. CDR3 DNA sequence: TGTGCCAGTAGTATTCCTCTAGCGGGCGGTTCCTACGAGCAGTACTTC. Protein sequence: CASSIPLAGGSYEQYF. The entire variable domain, with the rest obtained from reference TRBV19 and TRBJ2-7, is as follows: DGGITQSPKYLFRKEGQNVTLSCEQNLNHDAMYWYRQDPGQGLRLIYYSQIVNDFQKGDIAEGYSVSREKKESFPLTVTSAQKNPTAFYLCASSIPLAGGSYEQYFGPGTRLTVT.